This record concerns one TCR beta chain sequence. Authors' methods: From reference gene primer amplification, estimates of nucleated cell counts were derived. Sequencing was performed with immunoSEQ multiplex PCR; in TCRdb, only in-frame clones are kept and a portion is missing. The V and J calls and clone size come from that table; D and trimming were worked out from the DNA. The table has under 200,000 clones, approximately 86% seen once; the top ten hold around 8.9%. This specimen belongs to a study of blood T cell repertoires in COVID-19. Background on the study: The United States, Italy and Spain supplied acute and convalescent COVID-19 samples. T cells, B-cell-depleted T cells, or PBMCs supplied cDNA or gDNA.

The CDR3 has 12 residues. V lost 6 bases to trimming and J lost 3 bases, with 7 bases between them. Germline V gene sequence: CDR1 MNHEY, CDR2 SVGAGI. In Seattle, patients joined the study during active infection and were tracked longitudinally. The sequencing sample was made of peripheral blood. This clonotype was obtained from a woman aged 80 or over with COVID-19, enrolled during active disease. The chain combines TRBV6-5 with TRBJ2-3, with D maybe TRBD1 (5 bases). The CDR3 is CASSPGTDTQYF. The CDR3 DNA reads TGTGCCAGCAGCCCAGGGACAGATACGCAGTATTTT.